Sequencing of this T cell receptor (beta chain) was carried out in a study of cytomegalovirus exposure and HLA in healthy donors. Sequencing was performed with immunoSEQ multiplex PCR; in TCRdb, only in-frame clones are kept and a portion is missing. Counted here are about 120,000 clones, 89% occurring once; the ten biggest clones make up roughly 2%. Trimming removed 0 bases from V and 10 bases from J, with 10 bases in between. CDR3 length: 13 amino acids. Looked up from germline, CDR1 is MNHNS and CDR2 is SASEGT. The study's findings and limits: Most TCR sequences showed up rarely, but some public TCRs showed up in many donors. Reported results showed that the classifier diagnosed cytomegalovirus status with high specificity and sensitivity.

Concerning this clone: The antigen is not known.

This TCR was sampled from a woman aged 18-30 years in good health and CMV-seronegative. The chain employs TRBV6-1 and TRBJ1-3, with a weak D call TRBD1 (5 bases). The sequenced material came from PBMCs. CDR3 loop: CASSEAQGRTIYF. CDR3 DNA sequence: TGTGCCAGCAGTGAAGCTCAGGGTAGGACCATATATTTT.